The 21 T cell receptor beta chains given below trace back to one sample, sequenced in a study of T cells in women clearing cervical HPV infection. The protocol was immunoSEQ multiplex PCR, while the TCRdb copy is restricted to in-frame clones and leaves out a portion. This sample's table has roughly 50,000 clones. Input material: blood buffy coat. Receptors originate from a woman aged 18 to 69 with a cervical HPV16 infection that either progressed to CIN3+ or cleared (not recorded which).

In regard to this clone: The DNA ends 3 residues before the CDR3 does, and the rest of the CDR3 is filled in from the germline J gene. This chain uses TRBV11-3 with TRBJ2-2; the match to TRBD2 covers 9 bases. V lost 4 bases and J lost 4; bases outside the gene matches: 4. The CDR3 totals 15 residues. CDR1 is SGHNT and CDR2 is YENEEA in the germline V gene. CDR3 DNA (partial): TGTGCCAGCAGCTCGGGACTAGCTCCCACCGGGGAG. The encoded protein is CASSSGLAPTGE. The CDR3 in full is CASSSGLAPTGELFF.

Regarding this clone: Read sequence stops 3 residues before the CDR3 end, and the germline J gene provides the missing end. The genes are TRBV2 and TRBJ2-1; 7 bases line up with TRBD1. Per germline, CDR1 SNHLY and CDR2 FYNNEI. The CDR3 runs 14 residues. The V segment lost 6 bases and the J segment 7 bases; nucleotides outside the gene matches: 9. Partial CDR3 DNA: TGTGCCAGCAGGACAGACGGGACAGTGAATGAG. This codes for CASRTDGTVNE. Given in full, the CDR3 is CASRTDGTVNEQFF.

As for this clone: The CDR3 is cut off 3 residues early in the read; its end comes from the germline J gene. The chain couples TRBV4-2 to TRBJ1-2; D possibly corresponds to TRBD1 (5 bases). CDR3 length equals 13 residues. The V gene's germline CDR1 is LGHNA and CDR2 YNFKEQ. This chain's CDR3 is CASSQARDESYTF. Partial CDR3 DNA: TGTGCCAGCAGCCAAGCCAGGGATGAGAGC.

A note on this clone: The DNA ends 3 residues before the CDR3 does, and the rest of the CDR3 is filled in from the germline J gene. V usage is TRBV13 and J usage is TRBJ2-3; D remains unclear. In germline, CDR1 is PRHDT, CDR2 FYEKMQ (reference sequence). Trimming took 0 bases from V and 5 from J, leaving 3 bases between them. The CDR3 totals 12 residues. The sequenced part of the CDR3 DNA is TGTGCCAGCAGCTTAGGCGGAGATACG. Its protein product is CASSLGGDT. Given in full, the CDR3 is CASSLGGDTQYF. The full variable domain, in which reference TRBV13 and TRBJ2-3 provide the parts outside the CDR3, is AAGVIQSPRHLIKEKRETATLKCYPIPRHDTVYWYQQGPGQDPQFLISFYEKMQSDKGSIPDRFSAQQFSDYHSELNMSSLELGDSALYFCASSLGGDTQYFGPGTRLTVL.

About this clone itself: The CDR3 end is not reached by the read, which stops 3 residues before it; the germline J gene fills it in. The chain couples TRBV5-1 to TRBJ2-2; 7 nucleotides align to TRBD1. The CDR3 contains 16 residues. Germline V lookup: CDR1 SGHRS, CDR2 YFSETQ. V gave up 4 bases and J gave up 6 bases; unmatched junction bases: 12. The sequenced CDR3 bases are TGCGCCAGCAGCCCTAAAACGACAGGGATTGCCGGGGAG. Encoded protein: CASSPKTTGIAGE. Given in full, the CDR3 is CASSPKTTGIAGELFF.

As for this clone: The CDR3 extends 3 residues past the end of the read, so its final part is completed from the germline J gene. The V gene is TRBV29-1, the J gene TRBJ2-1; D is undetermined. Trimming pared 6 bases from V and 7 bases from J, leaving 7 bases between. The length of the CDR3 is 10 residues. CDR1 is SQVTM and CDR2 is ANQGSEA in the germline V gene. The CDR3 region is CSVQGNEQFF. CDR3 DNA, as far as it was read: TGCAGCGTACAAGGGAATGAG.

With respect to this clone: The DNA ends 3 residues before the CDR3 does, and the rest of the CDR3 is filled in from the germline J gene. V and J are TRBV18 and TRBJ2-7, with D perhaps TRBD1 or TRBD2 (5 bases each). The CDR3 spans 15 residues. Germline CDR1 and CDR2: KGHSH and LQKENI. V was cut by 4 bases and J by 4 bases, with 17 bases left in between. The CDR3 spells CASSLFRGETYEQYF. CDR3 bases read: TGTGCCAGCTCACTTTTTAGGGGAGAGACTTACGAG.

Concerning this clone: Sequencing ends 3 residues short of the CDR3 end; the germline J gene provides the rest. The rearrangement uses TRBV27 and TRBJ2-7, with 9 bases matching TRBD1. Trimming cost V 5 bases and J 3 bases; bases outside gene matches: 11. The CDR3 is 16 residues long. The V gene's germline CDR1 is MNHEY and CDR2 SMNVEV (reference sequence). Partial CDR3 DNA: TGTGCCAGCAGTCCGTTAACCGGGACAGGGATCTACGAG. As protein: CASSPLTGTGIYE. The entire CDR3 reads CASSPLTGTGIYEQYF.

Of note for this clone: With the read ending 3 residues before the CDR3 end, the germline J gene is used to fill in that end. V is TRBV30 and J is TRBJ1-4, with D hard to call. In germline, CDR1 is GTSNPN, CDR2 SVGIG (reference sequence). The CDR3 extends over 12 amino acids. The V and J ends lost 7 bases and 2 bases respectively, with 8 bases between them. The chain's CDR3 is CAFGWTNEKLFF. Incomplete CDR3 DNA: TGTGCCTTCGGGTGGACTAATGAAAAA.

Incomplete CDR3 DNA: TGTGCCAGCATAGGCCTACTTCGCGACACCTCAGGCGAG. This encodes CASIGLLRDTSGE. The whole CDR3 reads CASIGLLRDTSGEQYF. The V call is TRBV2, the J call TRBJ2-7; D gene unclear. The sequence runs out 3 residues before the end of the CDR3; the remainder is reconstructed from the germline J gene. The CDR3 loop spans 16 amino acids. CDR1 is SNHLY and CDR2 is FYNNEI in the germline V gene. V gave up 7 bases and J gave up 6 bases, with 25 bases separating them. Full variable domain (missing parts from reference TRBV2 and TRBJ2-7): EPEVTQTPSHQVTQMGQEVILRCVPISNHLYFYWYRQILGQKVEFLVSFYNNEISEKSEIFDDQFSVERPDGSNFTLKIRSTKLEDSAMYFCASIGLLRDTSGEQYFGPGTRLTVT.

Details on this clone: The missing CDR3 end, 3 residues past where the read stops, is filled in from the germline J gene. V usage is TRBV30 and J usage is TRBJ2-2; tentative D call: TRBD2 (7 bases). The CDR3 spans 15 residues. Per the germline V gene, CDR1 is GTSNPN and CDR2 is SVGIG (reference sequence). CDR3 amino acids: CAWSVGGAGANVLFF. The CDR3 bases that were read are TGTGCCTGGAGTGTAGGGGGGGCTGGGGCCAACGTG.

The part of the CDR3 DNA that was read is TGTGCCAGTAGTGTTAGACTAGCGGGGGCGACGATTAGCTCCTACGAG. Translated: CASSVRLAGATISSYE. The full CDR3 protein reads CASSVRLAGATISSYEQYF. V is TRBV19 and J is TRBJ2-7; 12 bases agree with TRBD2. The CDR3 end is not reached by the read, which stops 3 residues before it; the germline J gene fills it in. The germline CDR1 and CDR2 sequences are LNHDA and SQIVND (reference sequence). V was clipped by 5 bases and J by 0 bases; unmatched bases: 14. There are 19 residues in the CDR3.

With respect to this clone: The CDR3 end lies 3 residues beyond the end of the read and is filled in from the germline J gene. V usage is TRBV2 and J usage is TRBJ2-7; 12 bases match TRBD2. This CDR3 is 14 amino acids long. The V gene end was trimmed by 8 bases and the J gene end by 3 bases; junction bases not matched to a gene: 5. Germline V gene sequence: CDR1 SNHLY, CDR2 FYNNEI. CDR3 residues: CASAGLAGSYEQYF. The sequenced part of the CDR3 DNA is TGTGCCAGCGCCGGACTAGCGGGAAGCTACGAG.

As regards this clone: The read terminates 3 residues before the CDR3 end, so the remaining end is supplied by the germline J gene. The rearrangement joins TRBV7-2 to TRBJ1-2; the D gene is possibly TRBD1 (6 bases). V lost 4 bases and J 5 bases, leaving 14 bases between the germline ends. The CDR3 has 14 residues. Germline V gene lookup returns CDR1 SGHTA and CDR2 FQGNSA. The CDR3 is CASSSSEGTYGYTF. The part of the CDR3 DNA that was read is TGTGCCAGCAGCTCGTCCGAGGGGACATATGGC.

In the case of this clone: The read ends 3 residues shy of where the CDR3 ends; the end is completed using the germline J gene. J is TRBJ2-1 and V is TRBV6-1; TRBD2 matches 11 bases. CDR1 is MNHNS, CDR2 SASEGT, per germline. This CDR3 comprises 17 residues. Trimming took 2 bases from V and 4 from J; bases not matched to a gene: 7. CDR3 sequence reads: CASSELAGGLAYNEQFF. Partial CDR3 DNA: TGTGCCAGCAGTGAACTAGCGGGAGGCTTGGCTTACAATGAG.

Note on this clone: The read terminates 3 residues ahead of where the CDR3 ends, so the germline J gene completes it. This sequence joins TRBV29-1 and TRBJ2-3; 11 bases match TRBD1. This CDR3 spans 15 amino acids. Looked up from germline, CDR1 is SQVTM and CDR2 is ANQGSEA. Losses at the gene ends were 5 bases for V and 4 bases for J; bases not matched to a gene: 8. The CDR3 loop reads CSVLPGQGVADTQYF. CDR3 bases read: TGCAGCGTTCTCCCGGGACAGGGGGTAGCAGATACG.

The DNA read from the CDR3 is TGCAGTGCGTATGGGACACCCGATTCGAACAATGAG. Encoded protein: CSAYGTPDSNNE. The whole CDR3 sequence is CSAYGTPDSNNEQFF. This rearrangement joins TRBV20-1 to TRBJ2-1, with D possibly being TRBD1 (6 bases). The read ends 3 residues early relative to the CDR3; the germline J gene fills the gap. This CDR3 has 15 amino acids. Trimming cost V 6 bases and J 5 bases, with 20 bases left between them. Germline CDR1 reads DFQATT; CDR2 reads SNEGSKA (reference sequence).

Remarks on this clone: The read stops 3 residues short of the end of the CDR3; the missing end is completed from the germline J gene. The chain combines TRBV7-2 with TRBJ1-6; 7 positions match TRBD1. With 5 bases clipped from V and 9 bases from J, the junction kept 4 bases outside the gene matches. Germline CDR1 SGHTA, CDR2 FQGNSA. This CDR3 is built from 13 residues. CDR3 amino acids: CASSVGTVSPLHF. The part of the CDR3 DNA that was read is TGTGCCAGCAGCGTCGGGACAGTTTCACCC.

Notes on this clone: The read terminates 3 residues before the CDR3 end, so the remaining end is supplied by the germline J gene. V and J are TRBV19 and TRBJ2-7; 7 bases line up with TRBD1. Losses at the gene ends were 1 base for V and 2 bases for J; bases not matched to a gene: 8. CDR1 is LNHDA, CDR2 SQIVND, per germline (reference sequence). The CDR3 runs 16 residues. The CDR3 sequence: CASSIATTGTAYEQYF. Partial CDR3 DNA: TGTGCCAGTAGTATAGCAACGACCGGGACAGCCTACGAG.

On this clone: The read finishes 3 residues shy of the CDR3 end, and the germline J gene is used to complete it. This chain uses TRBV6-2 or TRBV6-3 with TRBJ2-3, with TRBD2 matching over 10 bases. The CDR3 is 17 amino acids. Germline loops: CDR1 MNHEY, CDR2 SVGEGT. The part of the CDR3 DNA that was read is TGTGCCAGCAGTTACTCCCCTAGCGGGGGCGCGCTGACGACG. Translated: CASSYSPSGGALTT. The entire CDR3 reads CASSYSPSGGALTTQYF.

Notes on this clone: Coverage ceases 3 residues before the CDR3 finishes, and the germline J gene fills in the end. This chain uses TRBV20-1 with TRBJ2-1; 10 bases agree with TRBD2. The CDR3 contains 18 residues. Unmatched junction bases numbered 18, after V lost 6 bases and J lost 4 bases. Germline CDR1 and CDR2: DFQATT and SNEGSKA (reference sequence). CDR3: CSAGGASGSIVLYNEQFF. The CDR3 bases that were read are TGCAGTGCGGGGGGGGCTAGCGGGAGTATAGTTCTGTACAATGAG.